This record looks at one T cell receptor beta chain sequence and its context. Antigen specificity is unknown. The data were taken from a study of cytomegalovirus exposure and HLA in healthy donors. Study as a whole: An analysis done earlier identified fewer than 140 million unique TCR beta sequences from around 180 million T cells. Findings and caveats of the study: Association of roughly 18,000 TCR beta sequences with HLA alleles was found at 0.05 false discovery rate in a later analysis. It was likely that a cluster of highly shared sequence variants was a sequencing artifact. Common viral pathogens seemed to be connected with several of the most significant clusters, according to a later analysis.

It was with 60 Vbeta and 13 Jbeta primers that the PCR ran. Generated by immunoSEQ multiplex PCR, the TCRdb table keeps only in-frame clones and is missing some. The sample carries under 100,000 clones, approximately 79% recorded once. Trimming cost V 1 base and J 9 bases, with 7 bases left between them. Germline V gene lookup returns CDR1 MGHRA and CDR2 YSYEKL. The CDR3 length is 13 residues. The chain carries TRBV4-1 and TRBJ1-6; no firm D call. The origin of this receptor is a man aged 25-40 years in good health and CMV-seronegative. Sequencing input: PBMCs. CDR3 sequence (DNA): TGCGCCAGCAGCCAAGTTCCGGGTTCACCCCTCCACTTT. Amino acid sequence: CASSQVPGSPLHF.